These T cell receptor beta chains were read from a single sample in a study of regulatory T cells in long-lasting Graves disease. TCRdb fed the multiplex PCR reads into MiXCR, producing one record per CDR3 protein. This sample has approximately 400,000 distinct CDR3 sequences, with 14% to 15% found just once. Separately, the same data were catalogued under a study of T cells in Graves' hyperthyroidism and ophthalmopathy.

The source material was peripheral blood mononuclear cells (PBMCs), sampled at new diagnosis, from a patient treated with antithyroid drugs. These receptors came from a woman aged 30 to 39 with Graves disease. Both conserved end residues are part of each CDR3. Fields, in order: clone size, V gene, CDR3 length, D gene, J gene, CDR3 DNA, CDR3 protein. D genes are given only for firm matches. Clone size is given for some rows only: seen once, a few or many times, or a class if the clone is expanded.

clone size: NA; V gene: TRBV29-1; CDR3 length: 14; D gene: TRBD2; J gene: TRBJ2-3; CDR3 DNA: TGCAGTGCGGGGGCGGGAGGGCCGGCGGATACGCAGTATTTT; CDR3 protein: CSAGAGGPADTQYF
clone size: many; V gene: TRBV18; CDR3 length: 15; D gene: TRBD2; J gene: TRBJ2-3; CDR3 DNA: TGTGCCAGCTCACCATCGCTAGCGGGGTCGGATACGCAGTATTTT; CDR3 protein: CASSPSLAGSDTQYF
clone size: NA; V gene: TRBV12-3/TRBV12-4; CDR3 length: 16; D gene: NA; J gene: TRBJ1-2; CDR3 DNA: TGTGCCAGCAGCCCCACCCTCGGGACAAGCTACTATGGCTACACCTTC; CDR3 protein: CASSPTLGTSYYGYTF
clone size: many; V gene: TRBV18; CDR3 length: 12; D gene: NA; J gene: TRBJ1-2; CDR3 DNA: TGTGCCAGCTCACTAGAGACACGCTTCTACACCTTC; CDR3 protein: CASSLETRFYTF
clone size: many; V gene: TRBV5-1; CDR3 length: 14; D gene: NA; J gene: TRBJ2-7; CDR3 DNA: TGTGCCAGCAGCTTGGGACCAGCCTCCTACGAGCAGTACTTC; CDR3 protein: CASSLGPASYEQYF
clone size: many; V gene: TRBV2; CDR3 length: 11; D gene: NA; J gene: TRBJ1-1; CDR3 DNA: TGTGCCAGCAGGGGGTGGGCTGAAGCTTTCTTT; CDR3 protein: CASRGWAEAFF
clone size: few; V gene: TRBV19; CDR3 length: 17; D gene: TRBD2; J gene: TRBJ2-2; CDR3 DNA: TGTGCCTCCTCCGGGACTAGCGGGAGGAAGGACACCGGGGAGCTGTTTTTT; CDR3 protein: CASSGTSGRKDTGELFF
clone size: few; V gene: TRBV3-1; CDR3 length: 15; D gene: NA; J gene: TRBJ1-3; CDR3 DNA: TGTGCCAGCAGCCAACCTATCCGGAGGGGAAACACCATATATTTT; CDR3 protein: CASSQPIRRGNTIYF
clone size: many; V gene: TRBV11-3; CDR3 length: 15; D gene: NA; J gene: TRBJ1-3; CDR3 DNA: TGTGCCAGCAGCTTAGCTGACAGGTTCGGAAACACCATATATTTT; CDR3 protein: CASSLADRFGNTIYF
clone size: many; V gene: TRBV27; CDR3 length: 14; D gene: NA; J gene: TRBJ1-2; CDR3 DNA: TGTGCCAGCAGAGCCAGTGGATCAAATGGTGGCTACACCTTC; CDR3 protein: CASRASGSNGGYTF
clone size: many; V gene: TRBV27; CDR3 length: 13; D gene: NA; J gene: TRBJ2-1; CDR3 DNA: TGTGCCAGCAGTTTAGTCCTCAGGGATGAGCAGTTCTTC; CDR3 protein: CASSLVLRDEQFF
clone size: NA; V gene: TRBV7-9; CDR3 length: 15; D gene: NA; J gene: TRBJ1-4; CDR3 DNA: TGTGCCAGCAGCTTAGGTTTCGCAGCGAATGAAAAACTGTTTTTT; CDR3 protein: CASSLGFAANEKLFF
clone size: many; V gene: TRBV7-3; CDR3 length: 13; D gene: NA; J gene: TRBJ2-1; CDR3 DNA: TGTGCCAGCAGCTCCTCGACCTACAATGAGCAGTTCTTC; CDR3 protein: CASSSSTYNEQFF
clone size: NA; V gene: TRBV5-8; CDR3 length: 19; D gene: TRBD1; J gene: TRBJ1-4; CDR3 DNA: TGTGCCAGCGGAGCCAAACATGGGACAGGGGATCTAACTAATGAAAAACTGTTTTTT; CDR3 protein: CASGAKHGTGDLTNEKLFF
clone size: many; V gene: TRBV2; CDR3 length: 13; D gene: NA; J gene: TRBJ2-7; CDR3 DNA: TGTGCCAGCCGTGGGGGAACCACCTACGAGCAGTACTTC; CDR3 protein: CASRGGTTYEQYF
clone size: NA; V gene: TRBV28; CDR3 length: 15; D gene: TRBD2; J gene: TRBJ2-3; CDR3 DNA: TGTGCCAGCAGTTTATCTAGCGGGAGAATAGATACGCAGTATTTT; CDR3 protein: CASSLSSGRIDTQYF
clone size: many; V gene: TRBV11-2; CDR3 length: 15; D gene: NA; J gene: TRBJ2-5; CDR3 DNA: TGTGCCAGCAGCTTAGAAACAGGATCGAGTGAGACCCAGTACTTC; CDR3 protein: CASSLETGSSETQYF
clone size: many; V gene: TRBV6-2/TRBV6-3; CDR3 length: 16; D gene: TRBD2; J gene: TRBJ2-1; CDR3 DNA: TGTGCCAGCAGCGGGACTAGCGGGCTCTCCTACAATGAGCAGTTCTTC; CDR3 protein: CASSGTSGLSYNEQFF
clone size: many; V gene: TRBV20-1; CDR3 length: 12; D gene: NA; J gene: TRBJ2-5; CDR3 DNA: TGCAGTGCTAGAGGAGTGGGTGAGACCCAGTACTTC; CDR3 protein: CSARGVGETQYF
clone size: many; V gene: TRBV12-3/TRBV12-4; CDR3 length: 15; D gene: TRBD1; J gene: TRBJ2-7; CDR3 DNA: TGTGCCAGCAGTTTAATGGGACAGGGGGCTATCGAGCAGTACTTC; CDR3 protein: CASSLMGQGAIEQYF
clone size: many; V gene: TRBV12-3/TRBV12-4; CDR3 length: 13; D gene: NA; J gene: TRBJ2-1; CDR3 DNA: TGTGCCAGCAAAGAGAGTACAGCGATCGAGCAGTTCTTC; CDR3 protein: CASKESTAIEQFF
clone size: many; V gene: TRBV7-2; CDR3 length: 16; D gene: NA; J gene: TRBJ1-2; CDR3 DNA: TGTGCCAGCAGCCCCCGGACAGAATATAGGTCTATTGGCTACACCTTC; CDR3 protein: CASSPRTEYRSIGYTF
clone size: many; V gene: TRBV20-1; CDR3 length: 12; D gene: TRBD2; J gene: TRBJ2-3; CDR3 DNA: TGCAGTGCTCGCCCGGGGGGGGATACGCAGTATTTT; CDR3 protein: CSARPGGDTQYF
clone size: many; V gene: TRBV11-2; CDR3 length: 15; D gene: TRBD1; J gene: TRBJ2-7; CDR3 DNA: TGTGCCAGCAGCCCCCCCGGGACAGGGGGCGTCGAGCAGTACTTC; CDR3 protein: CASSPPGTGGVEQYF
clone size: many; V gene: TRBV3-1; CDR3 length: 12; D gene: NA; J gene: TRBJ1-1; CDR3 DNA: TGTGCCAGCAGCCTTCCAGGTTCTGAAGCTTTCTTT; CDR3 protein: CASSLPGSEAFF
clone size: NA; V gene: TRBV10-3; CDR3 length: 14; D gene: TRBD2; J gene: TRBJ2-1; CDR3 DNA: TGTGCCATCAGGGTTAGCGGGCCGGGCAATGAGCAGTTCTTC; CDR3 protein: CAIRVSGPGNEQFF
clone size: many; V gene: TRBV3-1; CDR3 length: 15; D gene: NA; J gene: TRBJ1-1; CDR3 DNA: TGTGCCAGCAGCGTAGGAGGAAGAACCAACACTGAAGCTTTCTTT; CDR3 protein: CASSVGGRTNTEAFF
clone size: few; V gene: TRBV28; CDR3 length: 15; D gene: NA; J gene: TRBJ2-1; CDR3 DNA: TGTGCCAGCAGAATCTCGGGGGCTTCCTACAATGAGCAGTTCTTC; CDR3 protein: CASRISGASYNEQFF
clone size: few; V gene: TRBV9; CDR3 length: 15; D gene: NA; J gene: TRBJ2-1; CDR3 DNA: TGTGCCAGCAGCGTATGGGAAAGCTCCTACAATGAGCAGTTCTTC; CDR3 protein: CASSVWESSYNEQFF
clone size: few; V gene: TRBV7-3; CDR3 length: 15; D gene: TRBD2; J gene: TRBJ2-1; CDR3 DNA: TGTGCCAGTAGAGAGACTAGCGGGAGAAACAATGAGCAGTTCTTC; CDR3 protein: CASRETSGRNNEQFF
clone size: once; V gene: TRBV11-2; CDR3 length: 16; D gene: TRBD2; J gene: TRBJ2-3; CDR3 DNA: TGTGCCAGCAGCTTAGTGGTAGCGGGAGGGGCCGATACGCAGTATTTT; CDR3 protein: CASSLVVAGGADTQYF
clone size: many; V gene: TRBV5-1; CDR3 length: 11; D gene: NA; J gene: TRBJ2-7; CDR3 DNA: TGTGCCAGCAGCGGATCCTACGAGCAGTACTTC; CDR3 protein: CASSGSYEQYF
clone size: NA; V gene: TRBV20-1; CDR3 length: 13; D gene: NA; J gene: TRBJ2-7; CDR3 DNA: TGCAGTGCGCGCCGGGACTTAATCTACGAGCAGTACTTC; CDR3 protein: CSARRDLIYEQYF
clone size: NA; V gene: TRBV6-2/TRBV6-3; CDR3 length: 13; D gene: NA; J gene: TRBJ2-5; CDR3 DNA: TGTGCCAGCAGGCGAACTAGTGGGGGGACCCAGTACTTC; CDR3 protein: CASRRTSGGTQYF
clone size: few; V gene: TRBV19; CDR3 length: 16; D gene: NA; J gene: TRBJ1-1; CDR3 DNA: TGTGCCAGTAGTATAGATCTACAGGCCAGGAACACTGAAGCTTTCTTT; CDR3 protein: CASSIDLQARNTEAFF
clone size: few; V gene: TRBV18; CDR3 length: 15; D gene: TRBD2; J gene: TRBJ2-2; CDR3 DNA: TGTGCCAGCTCACCACCAGCGGGGGCCGACGGGGAGCTGTTTTTT; CDR3 protein: CASSPPAGADGELFF
clone size: many; V gene: TRBV5-1; CDR3 length: 16; D gene: TRBD1; J gene: TRBJ2-1; CDR3 DNA: TGCGCCAGCAGCCCTACCCCGGACAGGGGGGGCAATGAGCAGTTCTTC; CDR3 protein: CASSPTPDRGGNEQFF
clone size: few; V gene: TRBV30; CDR3 length: 14; D gene: TRBD1; J gene: TRBJ1-2; CDR3 DNA: TGTGCCTGGAGTGTACAGGGGTCCCCTGAGGGCTACACCTTC; CDR3 protein: CAWSVQGSPEGYTF
clone size: many; V gene: TRBV6-1; CDR3 length: 11; D gene: NA; J gene: TRBJ1-1; CDR3 DNA: TGTGCCTTAGAGGGAGGCACTGAAGCTTTCTTT; CDR3 protein: CALEGGTEAFF
clone size: many; V gene: TRBV7-6; CDR3 length: 13; D gene: NA; J gene: TRBJ1-6; CDR3 DNA: TGTGCCAGCAGCTTGCGGCGGAATTCACCCCTCCACTTT; CDR3 protein: CASSLRRNSPLHF
clone size: many; V gene: TRBV30; CDR3 length: 12; D gene: NA; J gene: TRBJ2-5; CDR3 DNA: TGTGCCTATACCGGGGGTGGAGAGACCCAGTACTTC; CDR3 protein: CAYTGGGETQYF